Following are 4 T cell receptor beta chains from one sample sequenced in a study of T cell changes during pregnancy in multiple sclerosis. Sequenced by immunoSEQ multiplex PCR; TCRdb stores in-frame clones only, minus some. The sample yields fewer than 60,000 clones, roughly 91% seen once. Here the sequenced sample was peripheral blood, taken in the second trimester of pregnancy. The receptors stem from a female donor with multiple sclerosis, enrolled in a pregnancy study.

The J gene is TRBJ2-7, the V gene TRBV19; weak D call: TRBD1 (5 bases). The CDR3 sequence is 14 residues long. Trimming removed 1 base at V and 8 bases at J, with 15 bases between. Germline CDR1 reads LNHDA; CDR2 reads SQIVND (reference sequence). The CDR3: CASSIGGHTGQQYF. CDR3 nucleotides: TGTGCCAGTAGTATAGGTGGACACACCGGACAGCAGTACTTC.

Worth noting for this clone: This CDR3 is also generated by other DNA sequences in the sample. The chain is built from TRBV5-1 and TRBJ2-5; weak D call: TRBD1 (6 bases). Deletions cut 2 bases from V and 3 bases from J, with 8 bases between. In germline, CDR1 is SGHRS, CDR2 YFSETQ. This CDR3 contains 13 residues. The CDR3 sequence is CASSFAGEETQYF. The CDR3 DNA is TGCGCCAGCAGCTTCGCAGGGGAAGAGACCCAGTACTTC.

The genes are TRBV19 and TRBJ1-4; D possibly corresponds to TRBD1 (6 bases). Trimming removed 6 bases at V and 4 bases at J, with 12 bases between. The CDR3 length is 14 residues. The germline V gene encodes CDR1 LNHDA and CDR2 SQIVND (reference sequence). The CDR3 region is CASSWTVNNEKLFF. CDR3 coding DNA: TGTGCCAGTAGCTGGACAGTTAATAATGAAAAACTGTTTTTT.

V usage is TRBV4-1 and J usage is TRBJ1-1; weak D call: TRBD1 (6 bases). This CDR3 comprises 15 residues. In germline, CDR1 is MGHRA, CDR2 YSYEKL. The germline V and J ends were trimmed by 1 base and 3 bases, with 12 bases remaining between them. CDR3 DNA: TGCGCCAGCAGCCAAGTGAGCAAGGGGGACACTGAAGCTTTCTTT. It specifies CASSQVSKGDTEAFF.